Shown below are 12 T cell receptor beta chains from a single sample sequenced in a study of spatial heterogeneity in lung cancer. TCRdb reprocessed the 5' RACE reads via MiXCR and lists one record per CDR3 protein. The table includes about 11,000 distinct CDR3 sequences, 9.5% to 13% detected once. Study-wide points: Mutation counts in tumors were tracked by counts of expanded intratumoral alpha and beta TCRs.

Their cognate antigens are unknown. Time point meaning: sample taken at primary tumor resection. The sequencing used lung tumor tissue, collected at surgery. The source of these receptors is a female donor with early-stage non-small cell lung cancer.

This clonotype was detected ten times or more. V and J are TRBV7-8 and TRBJ2-1, with 11 positions matching TRBD2. This CDR3 comprises 15 residues. V was pared by 7 bases and J by 4 bases, with 6 bases of the junction left unmatched. The germline V gene encodes CDR1 SGHVS and CDR2 FQNEAQ. CDR3 protein: CASTTSGGQYNEQFF. Written as DNA, the CDR3 is TGTGCCAGCACCACTAGCGGGGGTCAATACAATGAGCAGTTCTTC.

This clonotype rates as medium-sized. The rearrangement links TRBV20-1 to TRBJ2-3; 9 nucleotides line up with TRBD2. The junction had 0 bases not matched to a gene; V was cut back by 2 bases and J by 0 bases. CDR3 length: 14 residues. Germline lookup yields CDR1 DFQATT and CDR2 SNEGSKA (reference sequence). The CDR3 loop is CSARTSGSTDTQYF. The DNA of the CDR3 is TGCAGTGCTAGAACTAGCGGGAGCACAGATACGCAGTATTTT.

The gene calls are TRBV2 and TRBJ2-7; D is uncertain. The CDR3 loop spans 16 amino acids. The V gene lost 0 bases and the J gene lost 5 bases, with 17 bases spanning the gap. Germline CDR1 and CDR2: SNHLY and FYNNEI. CDR3 in DNA: TGTGCCAGCAGTGAAGCACGGCCCCATCGGGCTAACGAGCAGTACTTC. Translation: CASSEARPHRANEQYF.

This clonotype counts as medium-sized. The chain carries TRBV24-1 and TRBJ1-2; TRBD1 is a possible D gene (6 bases). The germline V and J ends were trimmed by 2 bases and 6 bases, with 15 bases remaining between them. The CDR3 extends over 15 amino acids. Germline V CDR1 and CDR2: KGHDR, SFDVKD. The CDR3 nucleotides are TGTGCCACCAGTGATTCCCCAGGGGATGTCGATGGCTACACCTTC. It encodes CATSDSPGDVDGYTF.

Many counts were recorded for this clonotype. The rearrangement links TRBV6-5 to TRBJ1-4; 11 positions agree with TRBD1. The junction had 5 bases not matched to a gene; V was cut back by 0 bases and J by 8 bases. Germline V lookup: CDR1 MNHEY, CDR2 SVGAGI. This CDR3 is built from 16 residues. The CDR3 DNA follows: TGTGCCAGCAGTTACTCGACCGGGACAGGGGGAGAAAAACTGTTTTTT. Encoded protein: CASSYSTGTGGEKLFF.

The chain combines TRBV6-1 with TRBJ1-5; no clear D gene. There are 13 residues in the CDR3. Between the trimmed V and J ends, which lost 8 bases and 0 bases, there was a span of 8 bases. Per the germline V gene, CDR1 is MNHNS and CDR2 is SASEGT. The CDR3 sequence is CASRSTSNQPQHF. The CDR3 coding sequence is TGTGCCAGCCGCAGTACTAGCAATCAGCCCCAGCATTTT.

The V and J genes are TRBV7-7 and TRBJ2-1; perhaps TRBD1 as D (6 bases). The CDR3 has 15 residues. Trimming stripped 0 bases from V and 8 bases from J, with 14 bases between. Germline CDR1 is SSHAT and CDR2 is FNYEAQ (reference sequence). The CDR3 nucleotides are TGTGCCAGCAGCTTAGCAGGGGGAGTAAGTGATGAGCAGTTCTTC. This translates into CASSLAGGVSDEQFF.

This clonotype was counted only a few times. This chain joins TRBV18 and TRBJ2-4; 7 nucleotides match TRBD1. The germline CDR1 and CDR2 sequences are KGHSH and LQKENI. This CDR3 comprises 14 residues. J was trimmed by 0 bases and V by 4 bases; bases with no gene match: 0. CDR3 amino acids: CASSRDRAKNIQYF. The CDR3 DNA follows: TGTGCCAGCTCACGGGACAGAGCCAAAAACATTCAGTACTTC.

This clonotype was counted only a few times. In nucleotides, the CDR3 is TGCAGCCCCAGGGAGGTTACCTACGAGCAGTACTTC. It yields the protein CSPREVTYEQYF. The chain links TRBV20-1 to TRBJ2-7, with a possible D match to TRBD2 (6 bases). The V gene's germline CDR1 is DFQATT and CDR2 SNEGSKA (reference sequence). The CDR3 is made up of 12 amino acids.

The V call is TRBV7-2, the J call TRBJ2-5; D might be TRBD1 (5 bases). This CDR3 contains 14 residues. Germline CDR1 is SGHTA and CDR2 is FQGNSA. Trimming took 3 bases from V and 5 from J, leaving 13 bases between them. CDR3: CASSLWQGSETQYF. CDR3 DNA sequence: TGTGCCAGCAGCTTGTGGCAGGGTTCGGAGACCCAGTACTTC.

The table lists this clonotype with many counts. The CDR3 sequence is CASRRDREGGFEQFF. The CDR3 DNA sequence: TGTGCCAGCAGGCGAGACAGGGAAGGGGGTTTTGAGCAGTTCTTC. V and J are TRBV3-1 and TRBJ2-1; TRBD1 aligns across 7 bases. V lost 6 bases, J lost 9 bases, and 14 bases stayed unmatched. The CDR3 loop spans 15 amino acids. Germline V CDR1 and CDR2: LGHDT, YNNKEL (reference sequence).

This clonotype was counted at least ten times. V and J are TRBV7-2 and TRBJ1-2, with D possibly being TRBD1 (5 bases). Germline V gene sequence: CDR1 SGHTA, CDR2 FQGNSA. This CDR3 is 14 amino acids long. V lost 1 base, J lost 1 base, and 7 bases lay in between. CDR3 residues: CASSLGQGNYGYTF. In nucleotides, the CDR3 is TGTGCCAGCAGCTTAGGGCAGGGTAACTATGGCTACACCTTC.